The source of this TCR beta chain is a study of blood T cell repertoires in COVID-19. The overall study: Material from acute and convalescent COVID-19 was sourced from the United States, Italy and Spain. Sources were T cells, B-cell-depleted T cells, or PBMCs; the material itself was cDNA or gDNA.

In the original workflow: Amplification from reference gene primers served as the basis for estimated nucleated cell counts. Only in-frame clones appear in the TCRdb table, and some are missing; sequencing was by immunoSEQ multiplex PCR. V and J calls and clone size are those listed in that table; D and trimming were worked out from the DNA. The table lists about 110,000 clones, approximately 70% of them singletons, with about 1.8% in the top ten. Germline CDR1 is WSHSY and CDR2 is SAAADI. The CDR3 consists of 14 residues. The J segment lost 6 bases and the V segment lost 5 bases, leaving 6 bases of the junction unmatched.

V usage is TRBV10-2 and J usage is TRBJ2-3; 9 bases are a match to TRBD1. The sequence derives from a woman in her thirties or forties with acute or convalescent COVID-19. What was sequenced was peripheral blood. The CDR3 loop is CASSRGQGWDTQYF. The CDR3 coding sequence is TGCGCCAGCAGTCGGGGACAGGGATGGGATACGCAGTATTTT.